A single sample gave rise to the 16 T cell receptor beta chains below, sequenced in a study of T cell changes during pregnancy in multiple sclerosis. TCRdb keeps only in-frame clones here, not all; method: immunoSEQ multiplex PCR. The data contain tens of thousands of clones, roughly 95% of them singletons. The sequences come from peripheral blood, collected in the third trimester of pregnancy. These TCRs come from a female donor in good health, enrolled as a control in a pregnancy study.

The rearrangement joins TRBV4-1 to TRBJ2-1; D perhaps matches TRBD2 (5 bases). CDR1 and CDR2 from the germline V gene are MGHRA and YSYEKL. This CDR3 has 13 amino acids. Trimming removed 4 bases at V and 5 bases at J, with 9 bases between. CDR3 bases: TGCGCCAGCAGCCCTGGACTGAACAATGAGCAGTTCTTC. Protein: CASSPGLNNEQFF.

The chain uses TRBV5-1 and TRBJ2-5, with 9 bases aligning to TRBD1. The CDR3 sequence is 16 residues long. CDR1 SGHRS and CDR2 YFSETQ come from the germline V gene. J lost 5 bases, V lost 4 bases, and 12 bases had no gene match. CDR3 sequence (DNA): TGCGCCAGCAGCGAGGGGACAGGGACGATGGGGGAGACCCAGTACTTC. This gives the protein CASSEGTGTMGETQYF.

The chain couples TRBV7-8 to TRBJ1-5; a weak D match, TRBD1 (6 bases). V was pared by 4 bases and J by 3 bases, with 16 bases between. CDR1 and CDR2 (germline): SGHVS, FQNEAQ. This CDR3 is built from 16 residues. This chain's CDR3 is CASSSQTGNLNQPQHF. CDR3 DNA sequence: TGTGCCAGCAGCTCCCAAACAGGGAACCTCAATCAGCCCCAGCATTTT.

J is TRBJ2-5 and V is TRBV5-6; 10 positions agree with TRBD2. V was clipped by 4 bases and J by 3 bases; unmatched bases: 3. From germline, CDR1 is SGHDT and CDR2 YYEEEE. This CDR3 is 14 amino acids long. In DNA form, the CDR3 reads TGTGCCAGCAGCCGAGGACTAGCGGAAGAGACCCAGTACTTC. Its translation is CASSRGLAEETQYF.

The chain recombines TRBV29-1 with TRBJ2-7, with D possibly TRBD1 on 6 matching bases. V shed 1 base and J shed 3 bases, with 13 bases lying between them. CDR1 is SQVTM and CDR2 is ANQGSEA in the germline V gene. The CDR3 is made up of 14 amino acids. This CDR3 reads CSVEALEGGYEQYF. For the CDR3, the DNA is TGCAGCGTTGAAGCACTCGAAGGGGGCTACGAGCAGTACTTC.

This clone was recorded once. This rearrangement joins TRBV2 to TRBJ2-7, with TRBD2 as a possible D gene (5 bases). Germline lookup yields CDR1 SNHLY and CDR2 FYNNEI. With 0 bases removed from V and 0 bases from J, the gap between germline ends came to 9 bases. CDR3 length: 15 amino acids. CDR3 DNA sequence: TGTGCCAGCAGTGAAGCGCCGGGAAGCTCCTACGAGCAGTACTTC. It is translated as CASSEAPGSSYEQYF. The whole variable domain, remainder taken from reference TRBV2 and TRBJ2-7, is EPEVTQTPSHQVTQMGQEVILRCVPISNHLYFYWYRQILGQKVEFLVSFYNNEISEKSEIFDDQFSVERPDGSNFTLKIRSTKLEDSAMYFCASSEAPGSSYEQYFGPGTRLTVT.

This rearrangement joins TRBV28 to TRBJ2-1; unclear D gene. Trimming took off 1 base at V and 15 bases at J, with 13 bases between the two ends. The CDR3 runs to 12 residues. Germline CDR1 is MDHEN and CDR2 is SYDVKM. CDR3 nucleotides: TGTGCCAGCAGTTTATACCCGGCGGATCGGTTCTTC. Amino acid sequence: CASSLYPADRFF.

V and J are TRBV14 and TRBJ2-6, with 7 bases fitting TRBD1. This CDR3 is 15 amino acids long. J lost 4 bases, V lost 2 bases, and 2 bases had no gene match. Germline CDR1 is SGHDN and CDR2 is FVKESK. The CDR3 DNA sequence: TGTGCCAGCAGCCAAACAGGGGCGGGGGCCAACGTCCTGACTTTC. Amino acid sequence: CASSQTGAGANVLTF.

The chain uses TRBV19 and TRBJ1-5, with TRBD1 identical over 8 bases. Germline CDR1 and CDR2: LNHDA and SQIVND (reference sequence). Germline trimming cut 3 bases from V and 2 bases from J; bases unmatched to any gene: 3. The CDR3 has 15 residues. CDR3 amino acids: CASSMGQVGNQPQHF. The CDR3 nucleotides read TGTGCCAGTAGTATGGGACAGGTGGGCAATCAGCCCCAGCATTTT.

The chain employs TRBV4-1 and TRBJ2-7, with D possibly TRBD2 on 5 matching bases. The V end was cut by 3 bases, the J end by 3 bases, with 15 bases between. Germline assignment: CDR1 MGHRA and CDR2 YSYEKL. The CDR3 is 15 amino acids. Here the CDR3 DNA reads TGCGCCAGCAGCCATCTCGGCGGGTTATACTACGAGCAGTACTTC. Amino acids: CASSHLGGLYYEQYF.

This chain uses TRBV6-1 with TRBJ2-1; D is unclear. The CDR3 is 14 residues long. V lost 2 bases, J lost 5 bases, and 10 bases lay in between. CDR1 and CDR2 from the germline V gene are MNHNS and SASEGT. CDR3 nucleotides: TGTGCCAGCAGTGAATTTTTACTGAACAATGAGCAGTTCTTC. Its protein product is CASSEFLLNNEQFF.

CDR3: CASRTGGGYEQYF. CDR3 nucleotides: TGTGCCAGCCGGACAGGGGGCGGGTACGAGCAGTACTTC. This sequence joins TRBV10-3 and TRBJ2-7; TRBD1 matches 11 bases. V lost 10 bases and J lost 4; bases outside the gene matches: 6. Germline V gene data show CDR1 as ENHRY and CDR2 as SYGVKD. The CDR3 extends over 13 amino acids.

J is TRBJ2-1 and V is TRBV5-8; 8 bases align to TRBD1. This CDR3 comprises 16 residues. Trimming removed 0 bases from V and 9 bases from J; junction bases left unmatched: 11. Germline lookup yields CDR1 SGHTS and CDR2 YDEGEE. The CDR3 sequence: CASSLAAGQAGGEQFF. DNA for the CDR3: TGTGCCAGCAGCTTGGCCGCGGGACAGGCCGGAGGTGAGCAGTTCTTC. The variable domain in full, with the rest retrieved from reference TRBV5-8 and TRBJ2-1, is EAGVTQSPTHLIKTRGQQATLRCSPISGHTSVYWYQQALGLGLQFLLWYDEGEERNRGNFPPRFSGRQFPNYSSELNVNALELEDSALYLCASSLAAGQAGGEQFFGPGTRLTVL.

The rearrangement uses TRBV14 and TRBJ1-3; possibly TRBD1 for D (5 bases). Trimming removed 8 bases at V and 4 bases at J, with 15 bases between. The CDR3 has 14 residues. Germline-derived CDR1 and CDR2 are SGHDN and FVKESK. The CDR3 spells CASPRRAEGNTIYF. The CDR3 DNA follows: TGTGCCAGCCCCCGCAGGGCCGAGGGAAACACCATATATTTT.

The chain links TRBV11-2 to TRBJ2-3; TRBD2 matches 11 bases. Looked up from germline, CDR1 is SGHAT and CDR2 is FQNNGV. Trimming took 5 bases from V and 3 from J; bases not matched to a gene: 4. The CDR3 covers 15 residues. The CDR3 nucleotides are TGTGCCAGCAGCCTTAGCGGGAGGGAAACAGATACGCAGTATTTT. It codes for CASSLSGRETDTQYF.

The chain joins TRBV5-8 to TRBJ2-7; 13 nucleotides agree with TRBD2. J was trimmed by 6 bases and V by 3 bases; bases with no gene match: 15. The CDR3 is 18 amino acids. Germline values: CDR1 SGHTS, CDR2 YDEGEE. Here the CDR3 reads CASSSGLAGESLLVEQYF. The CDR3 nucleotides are TGTGCCAGCAGCTCCGGACTAGCGGGAGAGTCCCTACTGGTCGAGCAGTACTTC.